A single sample gave rise to the 6 T cell receptor beta chains below, sequenced in a study of CD8 T cells in acute hepatitis C reinfection. Time point denoted: naive CD8 control sorted from an acute-time-point sample. Assay: immunoSEQ multiplex PCR; the TCRdb copy retains only in-frame clones and omits some. The table has about 40,000 clones, approximately 83% seen once. Sequencing was done on a sample of naive CD8+ T cells from PBMCs. Receptors were obtained from a woman aged 18-29 years who spontaneously cleared hepatitis C infection.

The V gene is TRBV7-6, the J gene TRBJ2-7; 7 bases are a match to TRBD1. Germline values: CDR1 SGHVS, CDR2 FNYEAQ. Trimming cost V 3 bases and J 3 bases; bases outside gene matches: 5. This CDR3 is built from 14 residues. CDR3 in amino acids: CASSFGQEGYEQYF. In DNA form, the CDR3 reads TGTGCCAGCAGCTTCGGACAGGAAGGCTACGAGCAGTACTTC.

The chain links TRBV21-1 to TRBJ2-1; TRBD2, as called in the table, went unchecked against the DNA. TRBV21-1 represents a pseudogene. The CDR3 length is 11 residues. CDR3 amino acids: CASREGNEQFF. The CDR3 DNA reads as TGTGCCAGCCGCGAGGGCAATGAGCAGTTCTTC.

This clone turned up a few times. The chain couples TRBV10-2 to TRBJ2-7; TRBD1 matches 7 bases. The CDR3 runs 11 residues. The ends lost 6 bases at V and 5 bases at J; junction bases unmatched: 1. CDR1 is WSHSY, CDR2 SAAADI, per germline. CDR3 sequence reads: CASSQGDEQYF. CDR3 coding DNA: TGCGCCAGCAGCCAGGGGGACGAGCAGTACTTC.

This chain's CDR3 is CASSFLADYEQYF. The CDR3 bases are TGTGCCAGCAGTTTTCTAGCCGACTACGAGCAGTACTTC. This sequence joins TRBV27 and TRBJ2-7; weak D call: TRBD2 (5 bases). V lost 3 bases and J 3 bases, leaving 9 bases between the germline ends. Germline V CDR1 and CDR2: MNHEY, SMNVEV (reference sequence). This CDR3 has 13 residues.

This clone was detected a few times. The genes are TRBV27 and TRBJ2-1; D is undetermined. V lost 7 bases, J lost 6 bases, and 13 bases lay in between. This CDR3 comprises 13 residues. Germline loops: CDR1 MNHEY, CDR2 SMNVEV (reference sequence). CDR3 amino acids: CASTTFTVNEQFF. Here the CDR3 DNA reads TGTGCCAGCACCACGTTCACGGTCAATGAGCAGTTCTTC.

The rearrangement uses TRBV5-4 and TRBJ2-1; possibly TRBD2 for D (5 bases). Trimming pared 6 bases from V and 3 bases from J, leaving 10 bases between. The CDR3 covers 13 residues. Germline V gene sequence: CDR1 SGHNT, CDR2 YYREEE (reference sequence). In DNA form, the CDR3 reads TGTGCCAGCAACCTCCGGGACTACAATGAGCAGTTCTTC. Protein product: CASNLRDYNEQFF. The entire variable domain, with the rest obtained from reference TRBV5-4 and TRBJ2-1, is as follows: ETGVTQSPTHLIKTRGQQVTLRCSSQSGHNTVSWYQQALGQGPQFIFQYYREEENGRGNFPPRFSGLQFPNYSSELNVNALELDDSALYLCASNLRDYNEQFFGPGTRLTVL.